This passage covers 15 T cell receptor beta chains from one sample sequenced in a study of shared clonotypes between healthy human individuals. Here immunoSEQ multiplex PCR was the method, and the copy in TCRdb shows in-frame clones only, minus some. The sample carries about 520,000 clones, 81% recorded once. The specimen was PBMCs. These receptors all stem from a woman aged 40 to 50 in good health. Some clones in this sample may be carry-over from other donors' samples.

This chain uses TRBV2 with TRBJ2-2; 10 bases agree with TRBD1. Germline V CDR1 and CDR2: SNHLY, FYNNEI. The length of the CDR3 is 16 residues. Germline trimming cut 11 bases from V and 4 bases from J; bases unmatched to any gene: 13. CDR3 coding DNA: TGTGCCCGCTCCGGGACAGGGGTAGGTCTCACCGGGGAGCTGTTTTTT. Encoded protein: CARSGTGVGLTGELFF.

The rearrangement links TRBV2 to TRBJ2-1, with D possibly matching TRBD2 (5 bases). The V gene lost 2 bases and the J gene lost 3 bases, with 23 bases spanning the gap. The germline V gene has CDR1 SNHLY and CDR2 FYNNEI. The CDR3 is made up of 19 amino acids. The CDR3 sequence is CASSEPSSASSPIYNEQFF. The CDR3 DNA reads TGTGCCAGCAGTGAACCCTCGTCGGCTAGCAGCCCGATCTACAATGAGCAGTTCTTC. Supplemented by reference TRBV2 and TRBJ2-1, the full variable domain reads EPEVTQTPSHQVTQMGQEVILRCVPISNHLYFYWYRQILGQKVEFLVSFYNNEISEKSEIFDDQFSVERPDGSNFTLKIRSTKLEDSAMYFCASSEPSSASSPIYNEQFFGPGTRLTVL.

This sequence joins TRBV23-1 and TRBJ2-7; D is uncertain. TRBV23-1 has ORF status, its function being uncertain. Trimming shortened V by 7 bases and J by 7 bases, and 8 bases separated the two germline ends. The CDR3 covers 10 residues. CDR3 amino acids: CASKTGEQYF. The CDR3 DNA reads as TGCGCCAGCAAAACCGGAGAGCAGTACTTC.

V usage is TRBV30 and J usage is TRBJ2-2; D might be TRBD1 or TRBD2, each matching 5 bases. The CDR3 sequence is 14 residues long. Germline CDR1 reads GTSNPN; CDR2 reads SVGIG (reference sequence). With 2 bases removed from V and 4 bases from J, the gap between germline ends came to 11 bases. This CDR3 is CAWSRVGTTGELFF. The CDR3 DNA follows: TGTGCCTGGAGTAGAGTAGGGACCACCGGGGAGCTGTTTTTT.

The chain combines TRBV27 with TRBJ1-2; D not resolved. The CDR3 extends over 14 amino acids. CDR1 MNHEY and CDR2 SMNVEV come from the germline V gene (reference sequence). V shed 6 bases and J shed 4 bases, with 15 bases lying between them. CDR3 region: CASSQDLRIYGYTF. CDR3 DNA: TGTGCCAGCAGCCAAGACCTACGGATCTATGGCTACACCTTC.

The CDR3 DNA is TGTGCCAGCAGCTCACTACTAGCGGTCGTTACCTACGAGCAGTACTTC. Its protein is CASSSLLAVVTYEQYF. This chain links TRBV7-8 with TRBJ2-7, with 8 bases lining up with TRBD2. Germline trimming cut 4 bases from V and 2 bases from J; bases unmatched to any gene: 10. Germline V lookup: CDR1 SGHVS, CDR2 FQNEAQ. The CDR3 is made up of 16 amino acids.

The CDR3 coding sequence is TGTGCCCCGCCGGGACCGTTCATCTACGAGCAGTACTTC. This gives the protein CAPPGPFIYEQYF. V gene TRBV30 combines with J gene TRBJ2-7, with D possibly being TRBD1 or TRBD2 (5 bases each). This CDR3 has 13 residues. V lost 8 bases and J lost 3, with 17 bases in between. Per the germline V gene, CDR1 is GTSNPN and CDR2 is SVGIG (reference sequence).

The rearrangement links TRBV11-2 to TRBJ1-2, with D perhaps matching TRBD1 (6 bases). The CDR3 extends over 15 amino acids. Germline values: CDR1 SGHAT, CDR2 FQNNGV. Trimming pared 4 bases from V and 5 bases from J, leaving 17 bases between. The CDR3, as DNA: TGTGCCAGCAGCTCAGCGGCGGGGGCGGGATATGGCTACACCTTC. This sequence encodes CASSSAAGAGYGYTF.

In DNA form, the CDR3 reads TGTGCCAGCAGCCCCAGACTAGCGGGATTTTACGAGCAGTACTTC. Its protein product is CASSPRLAGFYEQYF. This chain links TRBV5-6 with TRBJ2-7; the match to TRBD2 covers 11 bases. Germline assignment: CDR1 SGHDT and CDR2 YYEEEE. This CDR3 has 15 residues. The trim removed 4 bases at V and 4 bases at J, leaving 7 bases unmatched.

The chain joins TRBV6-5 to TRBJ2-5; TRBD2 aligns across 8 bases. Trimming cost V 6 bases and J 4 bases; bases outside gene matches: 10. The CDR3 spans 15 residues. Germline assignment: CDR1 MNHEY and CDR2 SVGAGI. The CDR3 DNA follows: TGTGCCAGCAGACCCAGCGGGAGCGGGAGAGAGACCCAGTACTTC. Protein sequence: CASRPSGSGRETQYF.

CDR3 amino acids: CAISESSTVQETQYF. The CDR3 DNA sequence: TGTGCCATCAGTGAGTCGTCAACTGTCCAAGAGACCCAGTACTTC. The J gene is TRBJ2-5, the V gene TRBV10-3, with D unclear. Per the germline V gene, CDR1 is ENHRY and CDR2 is SYGVKD. The V end was cut by 0 bases, the J end by 1 base, with 9 bases between. The CDR3 sequence is 15 residues long.

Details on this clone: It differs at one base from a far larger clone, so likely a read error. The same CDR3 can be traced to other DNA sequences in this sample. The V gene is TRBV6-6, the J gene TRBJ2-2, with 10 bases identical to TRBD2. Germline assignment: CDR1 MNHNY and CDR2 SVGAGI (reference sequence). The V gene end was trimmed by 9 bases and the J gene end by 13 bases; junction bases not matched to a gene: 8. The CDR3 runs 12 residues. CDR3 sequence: CASSSGGPGLFF. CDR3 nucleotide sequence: TGTGCCAGTAGTAGCGGGGGGCCAGGGCTGTTTTTT.

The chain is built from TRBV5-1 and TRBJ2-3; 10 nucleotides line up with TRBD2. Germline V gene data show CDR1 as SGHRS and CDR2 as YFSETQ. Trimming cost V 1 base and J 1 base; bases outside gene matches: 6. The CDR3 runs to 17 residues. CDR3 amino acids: CASSLSPGTSGTDTQYF. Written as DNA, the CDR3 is TGCGCCAGCAGCTTGTCCCCCGGGACTAGCGGCACAGATACGCAGTATTTT.

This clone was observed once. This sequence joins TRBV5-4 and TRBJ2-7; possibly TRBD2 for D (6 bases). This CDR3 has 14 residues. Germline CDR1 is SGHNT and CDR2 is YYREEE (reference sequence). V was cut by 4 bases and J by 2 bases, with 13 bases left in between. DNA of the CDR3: TGTGCCAGCAGCGAGGTGGGACTGACCTACGAGCAGTACTTC. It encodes CASSEVGLTYEQYF.

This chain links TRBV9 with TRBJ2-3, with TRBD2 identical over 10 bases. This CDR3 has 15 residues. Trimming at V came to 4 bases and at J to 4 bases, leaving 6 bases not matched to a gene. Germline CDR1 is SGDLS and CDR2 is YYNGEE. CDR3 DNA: TGTGCCAGCAGCCCACGACTAGCGGGCGCAGATACGCAGTATTTT. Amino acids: CASSPRLAGADTQYF.